This T cell receptor beta chain appears in the sequencing data of a study of T cells in Graves' hyperthyroidism and ophthalmopathy. This CDR3 is built from 16 residues. The V end lost 4 bases, the J end lost 4 bases, and 20 bases lay between the germline ends. CDR1 is SGHRS, CDR2 YFSETQ, per germline. This clonotype was picked up a small number of times. The antigen is unknown. Study findings and constraints: Among thyroid clonotypes expanded above 0.001, most also appeared in blood.

Using RNA transcripts as the source, TCR beta CDR3 regions were amplified. The HTBI primer set served for first-round RT-PCR of the TCR CDR3. Each CDR3 protein gets one entry after TCRdb re-called the multiplex PCR reads with MiXCR. The sample has about 840,000 distinct CDR3 sequences, 35% to 45% seen once. The TCR comes from a man younger than 35 with Graves' hyperthyroidism. The sample taken for sequencing was blood. The chain carries TRBV5-1 and TRBJ1-2, with D perhaps TRBD1 (5 bases). CDR3 region: CASSPGDATGTYGYTF. As DNA, the CDR3 is TGCGCCAGCAGCCCGGGGGACGCCACCGGGACCTATGGCTACACCTTC.